This T cell receptor (beta chain) was profiled in a study of T cells expressing NK-cell markers. Study at large: Seven of the eight sequenced donors were HCMV-seropositive; one was seronegative. Study observations and caveats: Nothing established the HCMV specificity of expanded NKG2C+ T cell clones.

Comment on this clonotype: Its antigen is not known.

CDR3 size: 16 residues. TCR beta libraries carry UMIs added by 5'RACE template switching. Reanalyzing the 5' RACE reads, TCRdb keeps one entry per CDR3 protein, without DNA. The sample includes 200,000 to 300,000 distinct CDR3 sequences. The TCR sequence derives from a woman aged 18-70 years in good health. Sequencing was performed on blood T cells: a sorted CD56 or NKG2C T cell subset, CD4+ or CD8+ T cells, or bulk PBMC T cells (not recorded which). J is TRBJ1-5 and V is TRBV12-3 or TRBV12-4. This CDR3 is CASRLEGPWDNQPQHF.